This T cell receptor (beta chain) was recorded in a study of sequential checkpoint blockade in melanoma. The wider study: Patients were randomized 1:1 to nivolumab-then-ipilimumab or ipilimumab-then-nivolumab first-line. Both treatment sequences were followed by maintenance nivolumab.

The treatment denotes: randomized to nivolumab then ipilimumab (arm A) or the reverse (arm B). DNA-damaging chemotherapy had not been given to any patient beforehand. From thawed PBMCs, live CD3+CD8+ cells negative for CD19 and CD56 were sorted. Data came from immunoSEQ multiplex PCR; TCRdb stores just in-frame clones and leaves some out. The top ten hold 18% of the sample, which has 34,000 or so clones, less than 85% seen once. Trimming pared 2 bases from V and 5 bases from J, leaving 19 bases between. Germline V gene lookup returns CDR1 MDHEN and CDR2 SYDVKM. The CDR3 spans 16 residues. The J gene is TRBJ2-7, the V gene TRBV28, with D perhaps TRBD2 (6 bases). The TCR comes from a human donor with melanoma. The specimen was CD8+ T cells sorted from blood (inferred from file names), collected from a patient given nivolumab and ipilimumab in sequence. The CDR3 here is CASSLRGAGHPHEQYF. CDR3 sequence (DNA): TGTGCCAGCAGTTTACGCGGGGCAGGGCACCCCCACGAGCAGTACTTC.